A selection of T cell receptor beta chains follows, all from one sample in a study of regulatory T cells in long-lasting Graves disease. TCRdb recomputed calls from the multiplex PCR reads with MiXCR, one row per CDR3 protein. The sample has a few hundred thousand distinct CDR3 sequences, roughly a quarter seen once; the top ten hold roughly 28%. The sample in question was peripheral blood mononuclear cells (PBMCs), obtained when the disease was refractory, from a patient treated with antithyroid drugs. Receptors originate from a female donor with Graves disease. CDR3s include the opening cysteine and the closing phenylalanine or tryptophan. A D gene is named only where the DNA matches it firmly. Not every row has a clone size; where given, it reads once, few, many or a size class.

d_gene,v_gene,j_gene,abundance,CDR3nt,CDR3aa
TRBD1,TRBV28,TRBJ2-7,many,TGTGCCAGCAGTCTGCCCTCGACAGGGGCCTACGAGCAGTACTTC,CASSLPSTGAYEQYF
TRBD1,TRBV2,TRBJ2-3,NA,TGTGCCAGCAATAGACAGGGGGCATCAGATACGCAGTATTTT,CASNRQGASDTQYF
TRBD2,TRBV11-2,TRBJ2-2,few,TGTGCCAGCAGCCGAACAATAGCGGGAGGAACCGGGGAGCTGTTTTTT,CASSRTIAGGTGELFF
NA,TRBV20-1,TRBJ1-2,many,TGCAGTGCTAGAGAAGACTATGGCTACACCTTC,CSAREDYGYTF
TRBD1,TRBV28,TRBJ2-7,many,TGTGCCAGCAGTCTCAGGGGACAGACCTCCGCCGAGCAGTACTTC,CASSLRGQTSAEQYF
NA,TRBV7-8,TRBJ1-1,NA,TGTGCCAGCAACGGCGGAGGGGGGGTGGTTGTGAACACTGAAGCTTTCTTT,CASNGGGGVVVNTEAFF
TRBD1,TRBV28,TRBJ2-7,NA,TGTGCCAGCAGTTTGATCTTCGGGGCCCAGGGGGCTCTGTACGAGCAGTACTTC,CASSLIFGAQGALYEQYF
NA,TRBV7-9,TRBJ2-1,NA,TGTGCCAGCAGCTTAGGGGGCCAAAAGAATGAGCAGTTCTTC,CASSLGGQKNEQFF
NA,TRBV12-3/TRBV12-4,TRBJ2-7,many,TGTGCCAGCAAACTGGACAGCTCCTACGAGCAGTACTTC,CASKLDSSYEQYF
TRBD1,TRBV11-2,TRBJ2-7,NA,TGTGCCAGCAGCGTCGGGGACAGCCCTTACTGGGAGCAGTACTTC,CASSVGDSPYWEQYF
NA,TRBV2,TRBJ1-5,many,TGTGCCAGCAGACCAGAGAATCAGGGGAATCAGCCCCAGCATTTT,CASRPENQGNQPQHF
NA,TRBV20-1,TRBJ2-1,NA,TGCAGTGCTCGCGACACGAGCTCCTACAATGAGCAGTTCTTC,CSARDTSSYNEQFF
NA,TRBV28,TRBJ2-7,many,TGTGCCAGCATGGCTGTCTTATACGAGCAGTACTTC,CASMAVLYEQYF
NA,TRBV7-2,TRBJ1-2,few,TGTGCCAGCAGCTTAGGGGGGGCGTTTAACTATGGCTACACCTTC,CASSLGGAFNYGYTF
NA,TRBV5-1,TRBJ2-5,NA,TGCGCCAGCAGCCTCCAGGGGGGGGTAGGAGAGACCCAGTACTTC,CASSLQGGVGETQYF
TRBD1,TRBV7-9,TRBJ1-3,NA,TGTGCCAGCAGCCCGGGACAGCCATTTTCTGGAAACACCATATATTTT,CASSPGQPFSGNTIYF
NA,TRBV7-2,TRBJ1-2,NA,TGTGCCAGCAACTTAGCCCTGACCTATGGCTACACCTTC,CASNLALTYGYTF
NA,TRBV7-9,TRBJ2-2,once,TGTGCCAGCAGCTCTCAGACAAACACCGGGGAGCTGGTTTTT,CASSSQTNTGELVF
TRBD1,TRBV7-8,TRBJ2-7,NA,TGTGCCAGCAGCGGCAGTATCGAGACAGGGTCGTTC,CASSGSIETGSF
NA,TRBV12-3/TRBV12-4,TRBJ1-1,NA,TGTGCCAGCAGTTTTGGTTGGAACACTAAAGCTTTCTTT,CASSFGWNTKAFF
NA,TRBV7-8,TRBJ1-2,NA,TGCGCCAGCAGCCAAGATCCGACCCCCGCGGACTATGGCTACACCTTC,CASSQDPTPADYGYTF
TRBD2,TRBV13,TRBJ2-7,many,TGTGCCAGCAGCTTATGGGCTAGCGGGAGCAATGAGCAGTACTTC,CASSLWASGSNEQYF
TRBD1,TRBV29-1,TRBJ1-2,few,TGCAGCACCCTACAGGGGGCAGAAAACTATGGCTACACCTTC,CSTLQGAENYGYTF
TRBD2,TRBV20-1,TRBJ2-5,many,TGCAGTGCTAAGGCTAGCGGGAGTCCTAGGAGGGAGACCCAGTACTTC,CSAKASGSPRRETQYF
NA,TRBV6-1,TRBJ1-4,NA,TGTGCCAGCAGCTTTGCAGGGGCGCGAGAAAAACTGTTTTTT,CASSFAGAREKLFF
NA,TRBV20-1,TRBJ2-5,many,TGCAGTGCTAGAGATGTACTAGCCCAAGAGACCCAGTACTTC,CSARDVLAQETQYF
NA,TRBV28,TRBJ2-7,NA,TGTGCCAGCATTCGAACAGGAAACTACGAGCAGTACTTC,CASIRTGNYEQYF
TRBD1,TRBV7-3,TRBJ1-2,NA,TGTGCCAGCAGCTTAGGAACTGACAGGGGGAAAAATGGCTACACCTTC,CASSLGTDRGKNGYTF
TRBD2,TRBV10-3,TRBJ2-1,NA,TGTGCCATCGGACTAGCGGGGCCCAATGAGCAGTTCTTC,CAIGLAGPNEQFF
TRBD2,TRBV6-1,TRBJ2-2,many,TGTGCCAGCAGGCGACTAGCGGTTAACACCGGGGAGCTGTTTTTT,CASRRLAVNTGELFF
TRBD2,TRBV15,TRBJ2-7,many,TGTGCCACCAGCAGAGGGGGGACTAACTACGAGCAGTACTTC,CATSRGGTNYEQYF
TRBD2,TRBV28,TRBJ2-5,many,TGTGCCAGCAGGCGAGCGGGGAAAGAGACCCAGTACTTC,CASRRAGKETQYF
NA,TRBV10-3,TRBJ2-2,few,TGTGCCATCAGTGAACTAAACGGTGGGGAGCTGTTTTTT,CAISELNGGELFF
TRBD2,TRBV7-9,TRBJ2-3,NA,TGTACCAGCTCGACTAGCGGGATCGATACGCAGTATTTT,CTSSTSGIDTQYF
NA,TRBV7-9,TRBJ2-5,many,TGTGCCAGCAGCTTCCCGGGACAAGACAAAGAGACCCAGTACTTC,CASSFPGQDKETQYF
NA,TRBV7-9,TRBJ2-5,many,TGTGCCAGCAGCCAGAGTACGGTAGGCAGAGAGACCCAGTACTTC,CASSQSTVGRETQYF
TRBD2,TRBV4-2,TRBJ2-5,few,TGTGCCAGCAGCCAAGAGGGACTAGCGGGAGGTGAGACCCAGTACTTC,CASSQEGLAGGETQYF
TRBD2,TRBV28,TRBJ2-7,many,TGTGCCAGCAGTTTATATCCCGGCGGGAGCCTCTCCTACGAGCAGTACTTC,CASSLYPGGSLSYEQYF
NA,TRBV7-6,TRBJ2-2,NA,TGTGCCAGCAGCTCCGCAGGGTGGAACACCGGGGAGCTGTTTTTT,CASSSAGWNTGELFF
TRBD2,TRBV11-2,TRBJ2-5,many,TGTGCCAGCAGCGAACGACTAGCGGGACGGGAGACCCAGTACTTC,CASSERLAGRETQYF
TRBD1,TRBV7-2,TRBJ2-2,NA,TGTGCCAGCAGCTTACAGACAGGGGGCGCCGGGGAGCTGTTTTTT,CASSLQTGGAGELFF
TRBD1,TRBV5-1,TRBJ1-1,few,TGCGCCAGCAGCCTAGGGGACAGTTTCCCTCTGGGGACTGAAGCTTTCTTT,CASSLGDSFPLGTEAFF
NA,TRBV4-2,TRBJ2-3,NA,TGTGCCAGCAGCCAAGGGGAGTGGGGCTCCTCCCCCCAGTATTTT,CASSQGEWGSSPQYF
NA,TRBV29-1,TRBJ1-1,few,TGCAGCGTTGGAGGCGGTATGAACACTGAAGCTTTCTTT,CSVGGGMNTEAFF
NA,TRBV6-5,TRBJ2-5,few,TGTGCCAGCAGTTACTCGAGGAGCGGGTGGGGTGAGGACCAAGAGACCCAGTACTTC,CASSYSRSGWGEDQETQYF
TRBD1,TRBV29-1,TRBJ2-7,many,TGCAGCGTCGATCGAGGGACAGGGAACTACGAGCAGTACTTC,CSVDRGTGNYEQYF
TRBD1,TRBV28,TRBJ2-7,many,TGTGCCAGCAGTCCTGGACAGGGAATGAGTTACGAGCAGTACTTC,CASSPGQGMSYEQYF
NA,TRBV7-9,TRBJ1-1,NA,TGTGCCAGCAGCGAGTATGACACTGAAGCTTTCTTT,CASSEYDTEAFF